This is a list of T cell receptor beta chains from one sample in a study of blood T cell repertoires in COVID-19. Libraries were prepared by immunoSEQ multiplex PCR; TCRdb keeps only in-frame clonotypes and omits some of them. The table records fewer than 200,000 clones, about four fifths of them present only once. Material: peripheral blood. These receptors were obtained from a woman over 75 with acute or convalescent COVID-19. The CDR3 runs from the conserved cysteine through the conserved F or W. D genes are given only for firm matches. Some rows mark clone size as missing; the rest say once, few, many or name a class of expanded clone.

abundance: .
d_gene: TRBD1
len: 16
v_gene: TRBV18
j_gene: TRBJ1-4
CDR3nt: TGTGCCAGCTCACAGAACAGGGGAGGACTTAATGAAAAACTGTTTTTT
CDR3aa: CASSQNRGGLNEKLFF

abundance: .
d_gene: .
len: 15
v_gene: TRBV5-1
j_gene: TRBJ1-6
CDR3nt: TGCGCCAGTAAACCCCGGGATCTCGGGAATTCACCCCTCCACTTT
CDR3aa: CASKPRDLGNSPLHF

abundance: .
d_gene: TRBD1
len: 14
v_gene: TRBV29-1
j_gene: TRBJ1-1
CDR3nt: TGCTGCGCCTTACAGGGGCCCCTGAACACTGAAGCTTTCTTT
CDR3aa: CCALQGPLNTEAFF

abundance: .
d_gene: .
len: 15
v_gene: TRBV6-1
j_gene: TRBJ2-7
CDR3nt: TGTGCCAGCAGTGAAATTATAACTTCACCGGGCGAGCAGTACTTC
CDR3aa: CASSEIITSPGEQYF

abundance: .
d_gene: TRBD1
len: 16
v_gene: TRBV19
j_gene: TRBJ1-6
CDR3nt: TGTGCCAGTAGGAGGGCCGGGACAGGACTTTTACCACCCCTCCACTTT
CDR3aa: CASRRAGTGLLPPLHF

abundance: .
d_gene: TRBD1
len: 17
v_gene: TRBV7-6
j_gene: TRBJ1-2
CDR3nt: TGTGCCAGCAGCTTAGTAGTACAGGGGGCACGATCCTATGGCTACACCTTC
CDR3aa: CASSLVVQGARSYGYTF

abundance: .
d_gene: TRBD1
len: 14
v_gene: TRBV11-2
j_gene: TRBJ2-1
CDR3nt: TGTGCCAGCAGCCAGGACAGGGCGATCAATGAGCAGTTCTTC
CDR3aa: CASSQDRAINEQFF

abundance: .
d_gene: TRBD2
len: 16
v_gene: TRBV11-2
j_gene: TRBJ2-2
CDR3nt: TGTGCCAGCAGCTCTCAGCGGGAGGGCCAACCCGGGGAGCTGTTTTTT
CDR3aa: CASSSQREGQPGELFF

abundance: few
d_gene: .
len: 13
v_gene: TRBV27
j_gene: TRBJ1-1
CDR3nt: TGTGCCAGCAGTTTAGCGTGGAACACTGAAGCTTTCTTT
CDR3aa: CASSLAWNTEAFF

abundance: few
d_gene: TRBD1
len: 20
v_gene: TRBV19
j_gene: TRBJ1-3
CDR3nt: TGTGCCAGCTCCCAAATCGGGACAGGGGGTCCAAGGAGGACTGGAAACACCATATATTTT
CDR3aa: CASSQIGTGGPRRTGNTIYF

abundance: .
d_gene: TRBD2
len: 14
v_gene: TRBV30
j_gene: TRBJ2-2
CDR3nt: TGTGCCTGGAGTCAGGGACTAGAATCCGGGGAGCTGTTTTTT
CDR3aa: CAWSQGLESGELFF

abundance: .
d_gene: TRBD1
len: 16
v_gene: TRBV5-1
j_gene: TRBJ2-7
CDR3nt: TGCGCCAGCAGCGACGGGTTTGGACAGGGTACGTACGAGCAGTACTTC
CDR3aa: CASSDGFGQGTYEQYF

abundance: .
d_gene: .
len: 15
v_gene: TRBV6-1
j_gene: TRBJ1-3
CDR3nt: TGTGCCAGCAGTGAATCGGGGGGACCTGGAAACACCATATATTTT
CDR3aa: CASSESGGPGNTIYF

abundance: .
d_gene: TRBD1
len: 16
v_gene: TRBV5-1
j_gene: TRBJ1-2
CDR3nt: TGCGCCAGCAGCACCGGACAGGGGACGTTGGTTGCTGGCTACACCTTC
CDR3aa: CASSTGQGTLVAGYTF

abundance: few
d_gene: .
len: 15
v_gene: TRBV7-2
j_gene: TRBJ1-6
CDR3nt: TGTGCCAGCAGCTTAGTCGGGGGATATAATTCACCCCTCCACTTT
CDR3aa: CASSLVGGYNSPLHF

abundance: few
d_gene: .
len: 14
v_gene: TRBV7-3
j_gene: TRBJ2-2
CDR3nt: TGTGCCAGCAGCCGCACTACGAACCCCGGGGAGCTGTTTTTT
CDR3aa: CASSRTTNPGELFF

abundance: .
d_gene: TRBD2
len: 15
v_gene: TRBV7-2
j_gene: TRBJ2-1
CDR3nt: TGTGCCAGCACCAAACGGAGCGGGGGCTACAATGAGCAGTTCTTC
CDR3aa: CASTKRSGGYNEQFF

abundance: .
d_gene: .
len: 13
v_gene: TRBV5-5
j_gene: TRBJ1-1
CDR3nt: TGTGCCAGCAGCTTGAGAGTAGAGTTCGGAGCTTTCTTT
CDR3aa: CASSLRVEFGAFF

abundance: few
d_gene: .
len: 16
v_gene: TRBV24-1
j_gene: TRBJ2-7
CDR3nt: TGTGCCACCAGTGGAGGTCCACGGACAGCGTCCTACGAGCAGTACTTC
CDR3aa: CATSGGPRTASYEQYF

abundance: .
d_gene: TRBD1
len: 14
v_gene: TRBV19
j_gene: TRBJ1-2
CDR3nt: TGTGCCAGTAGTACTACAGGGGGCGCGGGTGGCTACACCTTC
CDR3aa: CASSTTGGAGGYTF

abundance: .
d_gene: .
len: 14
v_gene: TRBV11-3
j_gene: TRBJ2-3
CDR3nt: TGTGCCAGCAGCTTAGCGGGGGGCACAGATACGCAGTATTTT
CDR3aa: CASSLAGGTDTQYF

abundance: .
d_gene: .
len: 18
v_gene: TRBV21-1
j_gene: TRBJ2-5
CDR3nt: TGTGCCAGCAGCAAAGCTTCCCCTAGGATGCTCCCGCGGGAGACCCAGTACTTC
CDR3aa: CASSKASPRMLPRETQYF

abundance: .
d_gene: .
len: 13
v_gene: TRBV9
j_gene: TRBJ1-3
CDR3nt: TGTGCCAGTTGGAAGGGGCCTGGAAACACCATATATTTT
CDR3aa: CASWKGPGNTIYF

abundance: .
d_gene: .
len: 13
v_gene: TRBV5-5
j_gene: TRBJ1-6
CDR3nt: TGTGCCAGCAGCTTGGCCCCTACTAGAGACCTCCACTTT
CDR3aa: CASSLAPTRDLHF

abundance: .
d_gene: TRBD1
len: 13
v_gene: TRBV2
j_gene: TRBJ1-2
CDR3nt: TGTGCCAGCAGTGAGGGGACAGTGGGCGGCTACACCTTC
CDR3aa: CASSEGTVGGYTF

abundance: .
d_gene: TRBD2
len: 16
v_gene: TRBV6-1
j_gene: TRBJ2-1
CDR3nt: TGTGCCAGCAGTGAAGGCACCGGGACTAGCTTCTATGAGCAGTTCTTC
CDR3aa: CASSEGTGTSFYEQFF

abundance: .
d_gene: TRBD1
len: 14
v_gene: TRBV7-2
j_gene: TRBJ1-5
CDR3nt: TGTGCCAGCACCCCTGACAGGGGGGATCAGCCCCAGCATTTT
CDR3aa: CASTPDRGDQPQHF